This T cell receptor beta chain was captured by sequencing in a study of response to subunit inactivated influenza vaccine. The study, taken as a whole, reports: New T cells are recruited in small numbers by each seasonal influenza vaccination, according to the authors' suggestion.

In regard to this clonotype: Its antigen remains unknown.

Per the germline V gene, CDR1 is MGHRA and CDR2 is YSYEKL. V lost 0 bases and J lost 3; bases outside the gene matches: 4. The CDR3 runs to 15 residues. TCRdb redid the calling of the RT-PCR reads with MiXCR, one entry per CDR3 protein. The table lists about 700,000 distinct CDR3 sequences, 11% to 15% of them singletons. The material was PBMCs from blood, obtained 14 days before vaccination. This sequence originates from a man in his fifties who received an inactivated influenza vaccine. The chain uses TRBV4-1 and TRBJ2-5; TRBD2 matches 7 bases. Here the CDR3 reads CASSQDHSGKETQYF. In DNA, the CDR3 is TGCGCCAGCAGCCAAGATCACAGCGGGAAAGAGACCCAGTACTTC.